This is a list of T cell receptor beta chains from one sample in a study of early T cells in non-severe SARS-CoV-2 infection. TCRdb recomputed calls from the 5' RACE reads with MiXCR, one row per CDR3 protein. The sample carries around 52,000 distinct CDR3 sequences, 10% to 15% recorded once. Sample: whole blood. These receptors originate from an adult who was a healthcare worker with PCR-confirmed SARS-CoV-2 infection or an uninfected control (not recorded which). Each CDR3 is given without its conserved first and last residue. Not every row has a clone size; where given, it reads once, few, many or a size class.

CDR3,V,size
ASSPVRGPNLQTF,TRBV18,many
ASSPDRTDTQY,TRBV18,few
ASSPRTGGNRADTQY,TRBV3-1,many
ASSLGRPSLYEQY,TRBV5-4,many
ASNGTPNTGELF,TRBV6-2/TRBV6-3,many
ASSPGTGGYNEQF,TRBV12-3/TRBV12-4,many
SVESEQF,TRBV29-1,few
ASSGQGRGWNQPQH,TRBV6-6,-
ASKTLSYGVAETQY,TRBV6-5,-
SARDLTVGRDYEQY,TRBV20-1,few
SVEANSGNTIY,TRBV29-1,-
ASSSLPPPNTGELF,TRBV7-8,many
ASSELTAQNTIY,TRBV2,-
ASTTTGGNSPLH,TRBV2,many
ASSKVLLSGGGNEQF,TRBV25-1,few
ASSPGTGQETQY,TRBV7-2,many
ATGGSGNTIY,TRBV24-1,few
SAALSGGKNEQF,TRBV20-1,-
ASSIAVGSGELF,TRBV6-2/TRBV6-3,-
ASSLSGTAYGYT,TRBV28,few
ASRGGGSSYEQY,TRBV28,-
ASSFRGDRELF,TRBV13,-
ASSPPTGGPHKDEQF,TRBV18,-
ASSPRTPPGELF,TRBV7-9,-